This TCR beta chain was captured in a study of blood T cell repertoires in COVID-19. Study at large: Italy, Spain and the United States were the sources of the convalescent and acute COVID-19 samples.

Germline V gene sequence: CDR1 SGHRS, CDR2 YFSETQ. V lost 4 bases and J 2 bases, leaving 15 bases between the germline ends. The CDR3 is 16 residues long. Original data processing: Reference gene primer amplification gave estimated nucleated cell counts. TCRdb's copy holds only in-frame clones and misses some; the assay was immunoSEQ multiplex PCR. V, J and clone size are those of that table, while D and trimming were read from the DNA. The sample lists 70,000 to 95,000 clones, almost 85% occurring once. Sequencing was performed on peripheral blood. This TCR derives from a human donor in a cohort sampled during active COVID-19. The V and J genes are TRBV5-1 and TRBJ1-4, with a weak D call TRBD1 (5 bases). CDR3 nucleotide sequence: TGCGCCAGCAGCCCCTCGGGGGGGTGGACTAATGAAAAACTGTTTTTT. Translated: CASSPSGGWTNEKLFF.